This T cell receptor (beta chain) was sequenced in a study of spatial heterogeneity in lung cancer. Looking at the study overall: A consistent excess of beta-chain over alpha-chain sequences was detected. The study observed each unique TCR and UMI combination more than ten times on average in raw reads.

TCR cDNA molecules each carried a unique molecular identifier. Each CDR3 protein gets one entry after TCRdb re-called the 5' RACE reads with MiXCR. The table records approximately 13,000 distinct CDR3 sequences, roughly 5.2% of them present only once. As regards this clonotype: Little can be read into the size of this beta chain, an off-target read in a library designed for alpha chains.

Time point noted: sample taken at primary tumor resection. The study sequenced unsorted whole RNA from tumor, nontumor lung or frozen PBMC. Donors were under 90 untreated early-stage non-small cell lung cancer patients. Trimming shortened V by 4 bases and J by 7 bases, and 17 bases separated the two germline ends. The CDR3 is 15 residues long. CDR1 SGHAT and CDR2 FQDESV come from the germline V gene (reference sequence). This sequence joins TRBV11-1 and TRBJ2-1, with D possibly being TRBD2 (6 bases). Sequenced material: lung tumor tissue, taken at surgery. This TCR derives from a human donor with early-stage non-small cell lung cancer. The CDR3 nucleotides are TGTGCCAGCAGCTCGGTAGCGGTCCTTCGAAATGAGCAGTTCTTC. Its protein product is CASSSVAVLRNEQFF.